This T cell receptor beta chain was captured in a study of Graves' ophthalmopathy and Graves' hyperthyroidism. Overall study results and limits: Progression of ophthalmopathy was predicted by the model with around 70% sensitivity and roughly 78% specificity.

Details on this clonotype: Its specificity is not known. It is likely a read error, because the conserved phenylalanine at the end of the CDR3 is missing.

The sequenced template was RNA, covering the TCR beta CDR3 region. RT-PCR with HTBI primers came first, then second-round multiplex PCR. TCRdb ran MiXCR on the multiplex PCR reads and lists one entry per CDR3 protein. The sample records roughly 480,000 distinct CDR3 sequences, approximately 15% being singletons. The clonotype originates from a woman aged 30 to 39 with Graves' ophthalmopathy. The sequenced sample was blood.

CDR3 DNA: TGTGCCGGAAAACCTGAGGGGGAGAGTAATGGCTACACCTAC. It specifies CAGKPEGESNGYTY. J is TRBJ1-2 and V is TRBV6-1; tentative D call: TRBD1 (6 bases). Trimming took 11 bases from V and 6 from J, leaving 22 bases between them. The germline gives CDR1 MNHNS, CDR2 SASEGT. The CDR3 spans 14 residues.